This TCR beta chain was sequenced during a study of cytomegalovirus exposure and HLA in healthy donors. V lost 5 bases, J lost 7 bases, and 15 bases lay in between. The CDR3 loop spans 15 amino acids. Germline values: CDR1 SEHNR, CDR2 FQNEAQ (reference sequence). The primer mix had 60 Vbeta and 13 Jbeta primers. Using immunoSEQ multiplex PCR, the repertoire was profiled, and TCRdb retains in-frame clones only, with some absent. Among about 65,000 clones listed, 62% were seen once. This rearrangement joins TRBV7-9 to TRBJ1-6, with a tentative D call TRBD1 (5 bases). Sequencing was done on a sample of PBMCs. The sequence derives from a man under 40 in good health and CMV-seronegative. The CDR3 DNA sequence: TGTGCCAGCAGCCCCTTTGGGCGGGGGAATTCACCCCTCCACTTT. Its protein is CASSPFGRGNSPLHF.